This T cell receptor (beta chain) originates from a study of radiotherapy plus CTLA-4 blockade in lung cancer. Study context: Of the patients, 15% to 20% showed objective responses and roughly 31% attained disease control. General study findings and limits: Blood TCR clones of tumor origin expanded after radiotherapy plus ipilimumab.

The repertoire was sequenced with immunoSEQ multiplex PCR; TCRdb's copy has only in-frame clones and lacks some. The sample shows roughly 32,000 clones, about 69% of them seen only once. Worth noting for this clone: The antigen is undetermined.

The CDR3 length is 16 residues. V shed 3 bases, J shed 2 bases, and the junction held 6 bases outside the gene matches. Germline CDR1 reads SGDLS; CDR2 reads YYNGEE. The sample was peripheral blood, taken from a patient treated with radiotherapy plus ipilimumab. V usage is TRBV9 and J usage is TRBJ2-3, with 10 bases matching TRBD2. This clonotype originated in a human donor with non-small cell lung cancer that progressed on radiotherapy plus ipilimumab. CDR3 sequence (DNA): TGTGCCAGCAGCGATGGACTAGCGGCCTACACAGATACGCAGTATTTT. Amino acids: CASSDGLAAYTDTQYF.